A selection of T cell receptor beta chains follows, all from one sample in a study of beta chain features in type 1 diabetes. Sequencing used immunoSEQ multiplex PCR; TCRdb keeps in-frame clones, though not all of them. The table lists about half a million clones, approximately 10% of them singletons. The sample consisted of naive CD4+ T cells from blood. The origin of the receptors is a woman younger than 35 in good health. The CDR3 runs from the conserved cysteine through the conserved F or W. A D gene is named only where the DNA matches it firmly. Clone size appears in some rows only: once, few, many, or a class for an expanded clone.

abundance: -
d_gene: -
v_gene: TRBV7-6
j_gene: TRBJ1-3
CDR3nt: TGTGCCAGCAGCTTAGGGGCGGGCACCTCTGGAAACACCATATATTTT
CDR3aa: CASSLGAGTSGNTIYF

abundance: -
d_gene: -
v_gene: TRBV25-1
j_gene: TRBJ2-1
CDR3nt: TGTGCCAGCAGTGCTTCCCCAGCGGGCTCCTACAATGAGCAGTTCTTC
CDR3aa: CASSASPAGSYNEQFF

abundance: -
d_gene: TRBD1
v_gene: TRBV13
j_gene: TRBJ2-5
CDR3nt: TGTGCCAGCAGCAGAAGGGACAGGGGGAGAAAAGAGACCCAGTACTTC
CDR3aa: CASSRRDRGRKETQYF

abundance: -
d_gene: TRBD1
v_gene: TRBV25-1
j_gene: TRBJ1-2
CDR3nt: TGTGCCAGCAGTGTACGCGACAGGGGTAACTATGGCTACACCTTC
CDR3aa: CASSVRDRGNYGYTF

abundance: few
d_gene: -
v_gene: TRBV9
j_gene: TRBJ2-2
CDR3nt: TGTGCCAGCACCGGCCCGGGGACCGGGGAGCTGTTTTTT
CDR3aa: CASTGPGTGELFF

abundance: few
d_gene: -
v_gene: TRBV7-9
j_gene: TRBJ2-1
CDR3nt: TGTGCCAGCAGCGCCCTAGGGGGAAATGAGCAGTTCTTC
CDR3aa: CASSALGGNEQFF

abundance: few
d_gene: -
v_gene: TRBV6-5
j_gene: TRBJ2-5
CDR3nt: TGTGCCAGCAGTTTCCAACAGGGTGTGGAGACCCAGTACTTC
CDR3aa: CASSFQQGVETQYF

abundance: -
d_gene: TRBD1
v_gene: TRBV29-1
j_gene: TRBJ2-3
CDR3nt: TGCAGCGTTGAACTAGACAGGGCGACAGATACGCAGTATTTT
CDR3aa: CSVELDRATDTQYF

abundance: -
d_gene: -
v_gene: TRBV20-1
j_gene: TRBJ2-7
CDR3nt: TGCAGTGCTAGGACTAGCTACGAGCAGTACTTC
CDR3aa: CSARTSYEQYF

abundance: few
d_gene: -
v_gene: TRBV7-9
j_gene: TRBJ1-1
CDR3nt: TGTGCCAGCAGCTTAGGAGGTGTGAACACTGAAGCTTTCTTT
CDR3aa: CASSLGGVNTEAFF

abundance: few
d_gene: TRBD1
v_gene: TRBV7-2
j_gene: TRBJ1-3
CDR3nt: TGTGCCAGCAGCTTGACAGGGGCCGGCTCTGGAAACACCATATATTTT
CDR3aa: CASSLTGAGSGNTIYF

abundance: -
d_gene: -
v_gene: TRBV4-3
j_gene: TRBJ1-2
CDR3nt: TGCGCCAGCAGCCAGGCCAGGAGCTATGGCTACACCTTC
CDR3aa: CASSQARSYGYTF

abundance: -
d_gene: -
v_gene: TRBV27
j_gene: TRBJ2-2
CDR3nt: TGTGCCAGCAGTTCCCTCGGGCGGAGGATCGGGGAGCTGTTTTTT
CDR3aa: CASSSLGRRIGELFF

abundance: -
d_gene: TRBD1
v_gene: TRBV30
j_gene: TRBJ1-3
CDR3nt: TGTGCCTTGCGACCGGGACAGAGCTCTGGAAACACCATATATTTT
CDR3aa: CALRPGQSSGNTIYF

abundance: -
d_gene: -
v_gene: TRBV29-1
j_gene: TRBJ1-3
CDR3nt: TGCAGCGTTGTTGGGAGGTCTGGAAACACCATATATTTT
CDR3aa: CSVVGRSGNTIYF

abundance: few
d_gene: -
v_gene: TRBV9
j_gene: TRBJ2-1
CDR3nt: TGTGCCAGCAGCCTCCGAGGCGACAGCTTTCCTTACAATGAGCAGTTCTTC
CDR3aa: CASSLRGDSFPYNEQFF

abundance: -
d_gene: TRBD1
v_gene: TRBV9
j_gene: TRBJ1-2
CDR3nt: TGTGCCAGCAGCGAGAGACAGGGGAGGAACTATGGCTACACCTTC
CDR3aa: CASSERQGRNYGYTF

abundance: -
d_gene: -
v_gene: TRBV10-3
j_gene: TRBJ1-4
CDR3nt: TGTGCCATCAGCTCCTCAGGGGAAGGCACTGAAAAACTGTTTTTT
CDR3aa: CAISSSGEGTEKLFF

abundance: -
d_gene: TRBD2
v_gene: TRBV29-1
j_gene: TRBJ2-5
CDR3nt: TGCAGCGTTGCAAGGCTAGCGGGGGCCCTCGCAGAGACCCAGTACTTC
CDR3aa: CSVARLAGALAETQYF

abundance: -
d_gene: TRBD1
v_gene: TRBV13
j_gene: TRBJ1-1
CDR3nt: TGTGCCAGCAGCCCCAACAGGGGGCGGAATGAAGCTTTCTTT
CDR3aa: CASSPNRGRNEAFF

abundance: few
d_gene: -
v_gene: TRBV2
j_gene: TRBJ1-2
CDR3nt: TGTGCCAGCAAGGAATCAGTTGGCTACACCTTC
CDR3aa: CASKESVGYTF

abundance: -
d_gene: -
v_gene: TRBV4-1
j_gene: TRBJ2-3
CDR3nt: TGCGCCAGCAGCCAATCGCAGGGGACCAGCACAGATACGCAGTATTTT
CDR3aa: CASSQSQGTSTDTQYF

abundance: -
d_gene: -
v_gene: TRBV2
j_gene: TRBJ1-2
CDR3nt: TGTGCCAGCAAATACAGGGTAGCTAACTATGGCTACACCTTC
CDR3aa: CASKYRVANYGYTF

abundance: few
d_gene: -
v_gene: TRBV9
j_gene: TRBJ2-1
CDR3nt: TGTGCCAGCAGCGTTACTCCCGTTGGTTACAATGAGCAGTTCTTC
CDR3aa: CASSVTPVGYNEQFF

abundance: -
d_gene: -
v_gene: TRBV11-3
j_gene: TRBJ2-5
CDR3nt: TGTGCCAGCAGCTTACCCGACAGGATGCAAGAGACCCAGTACTTC
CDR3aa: CASSLPDRMQETQYF

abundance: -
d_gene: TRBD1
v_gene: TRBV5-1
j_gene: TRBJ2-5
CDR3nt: TGCGCCAGCAGCGGAAGGACAGGAGAAGAGACCCAGTACTTC
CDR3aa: CASSGRTGEETQYF

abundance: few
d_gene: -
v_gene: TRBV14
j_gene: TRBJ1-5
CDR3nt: TGTGCCAGCAGCCAAGGGGTCAGTCCCAATCAGCCCCAGCATTTT
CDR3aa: CASSQGVSPNQPQHF

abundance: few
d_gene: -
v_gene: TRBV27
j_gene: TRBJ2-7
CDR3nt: TGTGCCAGCAGTGGGCTCCGGGACTGGGAGCACGAGCAGTACTTC
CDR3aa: CASSGLRDWEHEQYF

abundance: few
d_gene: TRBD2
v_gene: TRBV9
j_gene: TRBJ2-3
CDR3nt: TGTGCCAGCAGCCCCCGGCCCAGCGGGAGCGATACGCAGTATTTT
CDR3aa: CASSPRPSGSDTQYF

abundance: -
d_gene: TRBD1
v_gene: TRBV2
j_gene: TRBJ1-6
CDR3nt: TGTGCCAGCAGTGATAGGACAGGAGGATCCCTCCACTTT
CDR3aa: CASSDRTGGSLHF

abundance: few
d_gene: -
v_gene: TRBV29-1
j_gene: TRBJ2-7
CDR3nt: TGCAGCGTTGAGAACACAGACTACGAGCAGTACTTC
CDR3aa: CSVENTDYEQYF

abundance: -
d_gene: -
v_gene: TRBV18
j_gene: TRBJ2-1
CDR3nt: TGTGCCAGCTCACCATCAGCCGATGAGCAGTTCTTC
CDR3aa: CASSPSADEQFF

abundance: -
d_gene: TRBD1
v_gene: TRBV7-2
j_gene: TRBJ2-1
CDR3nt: TGTGCCAGCAGCGCACAGGGGTACAATGAGCAGTTCTTC
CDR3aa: CASSAQGYNEQFF